This T cell receptor beta chain emerged from a study of blood T cell repertoires in COVID-19. On the study more broadly: Sources were T cells, B-cell-depleted T cells, or PBMCs; the material itself was cDNA or gDNA.

CDR3 length equals 13 residues. Germline V gives CDR1 SEHNR, CDR2 FQNEAQ (reference sequence). J gave up 6 bases and V 5 bases, and 3 bases lay outside the gene matches. Produced via immunoSEQ multiplex PCR; TCRdb's table is partial and in-frame only. Among about 46,000 clones listed, around 80% were seen once. The V gene is TRBV7-9, the J gene TRBJ1-2, with 10 positions matching TRBD1. This TCR was sampled from a woman of 80 years or more with acute or convalescent COVID-19. Input material: peripheral blood. The CDR3 reads CASSLGTGDGYTF. For the CDR3, the DNA is TGTGCCAGCAGCCTAGGGACAGGGGATGGCTACACCTTC.